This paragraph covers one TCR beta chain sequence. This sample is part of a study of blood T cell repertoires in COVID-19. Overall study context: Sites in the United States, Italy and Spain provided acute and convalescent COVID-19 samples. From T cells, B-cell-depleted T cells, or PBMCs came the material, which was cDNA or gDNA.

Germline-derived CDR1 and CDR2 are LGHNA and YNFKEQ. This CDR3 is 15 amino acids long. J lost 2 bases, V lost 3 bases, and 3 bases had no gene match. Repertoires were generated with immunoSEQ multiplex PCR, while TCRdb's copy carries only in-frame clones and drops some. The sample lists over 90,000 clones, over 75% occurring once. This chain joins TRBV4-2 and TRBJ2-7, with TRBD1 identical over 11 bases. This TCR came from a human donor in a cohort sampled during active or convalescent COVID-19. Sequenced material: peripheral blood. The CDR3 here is CASSHAGQGAYEQYF. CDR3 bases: TGTGCCAGCAGCCATGCGGGACAGGGGGCCTACGAGCAGTACTTC.